One sample yielded the 10 T cell receptor beta chains listed below, sequenced in a study of blood T cell repertoires in COVID-19. Libraries were prepared by immunoSEQ multiplex PCR; TCRdb keeps only in-frame clonotypes and omits some of them. The sample yields 300,000 to 400,000 clones, approximately 86% seen once. Sequences were obtained from peripheral blood. Every receptor here comes from a human donor in a cohort sampled during active COVID-19.

The chain has TRBV30 and TRBJ1-3, with unresolved D. V dropped 3 bases and J dropped 0 bases, with 6 bases sitting between them. The CDR3 extends over 13 amino acids. From germline, CDR1 is GTSNPN and CDR2 SVGIG (reference sequence). CDR3: CAWSQSSGNTIYF. The CDR3, as DNA: TGTGCCTGGAGCCAGTCCTCTGGAAACACCATATATTTT.

The chain combines TRBV30 with TRBJ1-5, with D perhaps matching TRBD1 (5 bases). The V gene's germline CDR1 is GTSNPN and CDR2 SVGIG (reference sequence). V was pared by 0 bases and J by 2 bases, with 11 bases between. This CDR3 is built from 15 residues. The CDR3 sequence is CAWSVGATGNQPQHF. In DNA form, the CDR3 reads TGTGCCTGGAGTGTAGGGGCCACGGGCAATCAGCCCCAGCATTTT.

The rearrangement links TRBV2 to TRBJ1-6, with 10 bases lining up with TRBD1. The J segment lost 6 bases and the V segment lost 7 bases, leaving 6 bases of the junction unmatched. There are 15 residues in the CDR3. Germline CDR1 SNHLY, CDR2 FYNNEI. As DNA, the CDR3 is TGTGCCAGCACCGTCGACAGGGGGCTTAATTCACCCCTCCACTTT. Protein sequence: CASTVDRGLNSPLHF. Combining the CDR3 with reference TRBV2 and TRBJ1-6 gives the whole variable domain EPEVTQTPSHQVTQMGQEVILRCVPISNHLYFYWYRQILGQKVEFLVSFYNNEISEKSEIFDDQFSVERPDGSNFTLKIRSTKLEDSAMYFCASTVDRGLNSPLHFGNGTRLTVT.

The CDR3 DNA reads TGTGCCAGTAAGGGAGACAAGAACACTGAAGCTTTCTTT. Translating gives CASKGDKNTEAFF. The chain recombines TRBV19 with TRBJ1-1, with no clear D. Germline V gene data show CDR1 as LNHDA and CDR2 as SQIVND (reference sequence). CDR3 size: 13 residues. Trimming removed 7 bases at V and 1 base at J, with 10 bases between.

V and J are TRBV3-1 (or the pseudogene TRBV3-2) and TRBJ2-3, with 12 bases identical to TRBD2. The length of the CDR3 is 19 residues. CDR1 is LGHDT and CDR2 is YNNKEL in the germline V gene (reference sequence). V dropped 0 bases and J dropped 2; count of bases not matched to a gene: 9. The CDR3: CASSQDWGLAGGYTDTQYF. DNA for the CDR3: TGTGCCAGCAGCCAAGATTGGGGTCTAGCGGGGGGGTACACAGATACGCAGTATTTT.

This clone was observed a few times. J is TRBJ1-4 and V is TRBV19; 11 nucleotides align to TRBD1. V lost 5 bases, J lost 7 bases, and 6 bases stayed unmatched. The germline gives CDR1 LNHDA, CDR2 SQIVND (reference sequence). The CDR3 covers 15 residues. The CDR3: CASSPRGTGGEKLFF. CDR3 sequence (DNA): TGTGCCAGTAGTCCCCGCGGGACAGGGGGTGAAAAACTGTTTTTT.

The rearrangement joins TRBV24-1 to TRBJ2-1, with 7 nucleotides matching TRBD2. The V and J ends lost 4 bases and 9 bases, in that order; junction bases with no gene match: 14. Per the germline V gene, CDR1 is KGHDR and CDR2 is SFDVKD. The CDR3 consists of 16 residues. CDR3 region: CATSDPGGKRISEQFF. DNA for the CDR3: TGTGCCACCAGTGACCCGGGAGGCAAGAGAATCAGTGAGCAGTTCTTC.

This sequence joins TRBV15 and TRBJ2-5, with D possibly matching TRBD1 (6 bases). Trimming cost V 3 bases and J 0 bases, with 14 bases left between them. Germline-derived CDR1 and CDR2 are LNHNV and YYDKDF (reference sequence). The CDR3 has 16 amino acids. CDR3 amino acids: CATSRGYRENQETQYF. CDR3 nucleotides: TGTGCCACCAGCAGGGGTTACAGGGAAAACCAAGAGACCCAGTACTTC.

The gene calls are TRBV10-3 and TRBJ1-3; 7 bases are shared with TRBD1. Germline lookup yields CDR1 ENHRY and CDR2 SYGVKD. CDR3 length: 14 amino acids. Trimming at V came to 6 bases and at J to 0 bases, leaving 2 bases not matched to a gene. As DNA, the CDR3 is TGTGCCATCAGCTCAGGGGGCTCTGGAAACACCATATATTTT. It yields the protein CAISSGGSGNTIYF.

The chain uses TRBV7-5 and TRBJ2-4; TRBD2 is the table's D call, not checked against the DNA. TRBV7-5 has pseudogene status. This CDR3 spans 16 amino acids. The CDR3 region is CARRSSGGSAKNIQYF. The CDR3, as DNA: TGTGCCAGAAGGAGTAGCGGGGGCTCAGCCAAAAACATTCAGTACTTC.